The 9 T cell receptor beta chains presented below share a single source sample, sequenced in a study of low-dose radiotherapy and immunotherapy resistance in tumors. The time point is: after trial treatment. Stated treatment: LDRT plus nivolumab, ipilimumab, low-dose cyclophosphamide and aspirin (RACIN trial). Covering alpha and beta chains, TRAV- and TRBV-specific primers were used for the first-strand cDNA. Using a constant-region primer together with a V-primer adapter, TCRs were subjected to around 20 PCR cycles of amplification. TCRdb passed the reads through MiXCR, listing each CDR3 protein once. Of around 100,000 distinct CDR3 sequences in the sample, approximately 22% were seen once. This material consisted of PBMCs, taken after low-dose radiotherapy plus immunotherapy. The receptors come from a female donor with ovarian cancer.

This clonotype was recorded many times. The chain is built from TRBV28 and TRBJ1-5; weak D call: TRBD1 (5 bases). The CDR3 is made up of 14 amino acids. Germline lookup yields CDR1 MDHEN and CDR2 SYDVKM. The germline V and J ends were trimmed by 6 bases and 2 bases, with 11 bases remaining between them. CDR3 coding DNA: TGTGCCAGCAGGCGGGGGGGAGGCAATCAGCCCCAGCATTTT. As protein: CASRRGGGNQPQHF.

This clonotype was counted many times. This chain uses TRBV2 with TRBJ2-6; 8 bases agree with TRBD1. Germline loops: CDR1 SNHLY, CDR2 FYNNEI. After removal of 6 bases from V and 0 bases from J, the junction contained 10 bases not matched to a gene. CDR3 length: 18 residues. Here the CDR3 reads CASRAGGPPLSGANVLTF. The CDR3 DNA is TGTGCCAGCAGGGCAGGGGGCCCCCCTCTCTCTGGGGCCAACGTCCTGACTTTC.

This clonotype was seen at least ten times. This sequence joins TRBV19 and TRBJ1-3; no clear D. The CDR3 runs to 13 residues. V was cut by 2 bases and J by 3 bases, with 5 bases left in between. Looked up from germline, CDR1 is LNHDA and CDR2 is SQIVND (reference sequence). The CDR3 reads CASSISNGNTIYF. The CDR3 DNA follows: TGTGCCAGTAGTATATCGAATGGAAACACCATATATTTT.

The V call is TRBV7-2, the J call TRBJ2-3, with TRBD2 identical over 14 bases. V shed 3 bases, J shed 0 bases, and the junction held 8 bases outside the gene matches. The CDR3 covers 19 residues. Looked up from germline, CDR1 is SGHTA and CDR2 is FQGNSA. CDR3 loop: CASSFNSGTSGRSTDTQYF. CDR3 nucleotides: TGTGCCAGCAGCTTTAACTCCGGGACTAGCGGGAGAAGCACAGATACGCAGTATTTT.

Many counts were recorded for this clonotype. This chain joins TRBV3-1 and TRBJ1-5; D is perhaps TRBD1 (6 bases). This CDR3 is built from 15 residues. The germline gives CDR1 LGHDT, CDR2 YNNKEL (reference sequence). The V end was cut by 0 bases, the J end by 5 bases, with 11 bases between. CDR3 protein: CASSQDLQGDQPQHF. The CDR3 nucleotides read TGTGCCAGCAGCCAAGACCTACAGGGAGATCAGCCCCAGCATTTT.

The sample holds many counts of this clonotype. The gene calls are TRBV20-1 and TRBJ2-3, with 9 bases that match TRBD2. CDR1 DFQATT and CDR2 SNEGSKA come from the germline V gene (reference sequence). This CDR3 contains 15 residues. V lost 4 bases to trimming and J lost 1 base; unmatched junction nucleotides: 6. The CDR3 DNA is TGCAGTGCTACGGCTAGCGGGGATCGCACAGATACGCAGTATTTT. Amino acids: CSATASGDRTDTQYF.

This clonotype showed up many times. CDR3 bases: TGTGCCTCAGAGCGCGGGAGCTCCTACAATGAGCAGTTCTTC. Translated, it gives CASERGSSYNEQFF. This chain uses TRBV11-3 with TRBJ2-1, with 7 bases aligning to TRBD2. This CDR3 has 14 residues. With V trimmed by 11 bases and J by 0 bases, 7 bases remained unmatched. Germline CDR1 SGHNT, CDR2 YENEEA.

Comment on this clonotype: One base separates it from a far larger clone, so it is likely a read error. The V call is TRBV6-8, the J call TRBJ2-1, with 7 nucleotides matching TRBD1. The CDR3 covers 17 residues. In germline, CDR1 is MNHGY, CDR2 SAAAGT. V was clipped by 8 bases and J by 3 bases; unmatched bases: 16. CDR3 nucleotide sequence: TGTGCCAGCGGTAACCCCCGACAGGGACCGATCTACAATGAGCAGTTCTTC. Translating it yields CASGNPRQGPIYNEQFF.

This clonotype occurred many times. CDR3 residues: CATSRDKGPLGRSSYNEQFF. The CDR3 DNA is TGTGCCACCAGCAGAGATAAGGGACCGTTGGGACGAAGCTCCTACAATGAGCAGTTCTTC. The V call is TRBV15, the J call TRBJ2-1; the D gene could be TRBD1 or TRBD2 (5 bases each). Germline V gene sequence: CDR1 LNHNV, CDR2 YYDKDF (reference sequence). This CDR3 comprises 20 residues. Trimming took off 0 bases at V and 0 bases at J, with 21 bases between the two ends.